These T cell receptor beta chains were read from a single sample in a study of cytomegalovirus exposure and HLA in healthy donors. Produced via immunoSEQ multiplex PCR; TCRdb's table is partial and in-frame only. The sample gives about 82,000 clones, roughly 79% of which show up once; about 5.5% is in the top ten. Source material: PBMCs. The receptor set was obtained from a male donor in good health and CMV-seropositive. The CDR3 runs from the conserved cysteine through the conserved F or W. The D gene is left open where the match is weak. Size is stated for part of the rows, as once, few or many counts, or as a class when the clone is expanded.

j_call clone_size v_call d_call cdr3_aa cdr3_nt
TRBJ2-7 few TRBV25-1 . CASSEQGEQYF TGTGCCAGCAGTGAGCAGGGTGAGCAGTACTTC
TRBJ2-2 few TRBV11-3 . CASSLGGHNYLDTGELFF TGTGCCAGCAGCTTAGGAGGGCACAATTACCTAGACACCGGGGAGCTGTTTTTT
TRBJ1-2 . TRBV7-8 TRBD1 CASSLAGTGGYGYTF TGTGCCAGCAGCTTAGCGGGGACAGGGGGCTATGGCTACACCTTC
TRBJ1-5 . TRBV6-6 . CAGSRDISNQPQHF TGTGCCGGCAGTCGGGACATCAGCAATCAGCCCCAGCATTTT
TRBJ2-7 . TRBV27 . CASSWRGALSYEQYF TGTGCCAGCAGTTGGCGGGGCGCGCTATCCTACGAGCAGTACTTC
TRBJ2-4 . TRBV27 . CASSFRGDRNIQYF TGTGCCAGCAGTTTCAGGGGGGATAGAAACATTCAGTACTTC
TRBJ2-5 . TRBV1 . CTSSSPLRKREMSGTQYF TGCACCAGCAGCTCCCCCCTCAGGAAGCGGGAGATGAGCGGGACCCAGTACTTC
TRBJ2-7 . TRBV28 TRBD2 CASSLSSGRPYEQYF TGTGCCAGCAGTTTATCTAGCGGGAGGCCCTACGAGCAGTACTTC
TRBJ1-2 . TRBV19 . CASSIGLTVNYGYTF TGTGCCAGTAGTATTGGGCTGACAGTCAACTATGGCTACACCTTC
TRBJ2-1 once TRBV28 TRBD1 CASSSLDRVRDNEQFF TGTGCCAGCAGTTCCTTGGACAGGGTTAGGGACAATGAGCAGTTCTTC
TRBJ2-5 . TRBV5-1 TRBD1 CASSRDREVRQTQYF TGCGCCAGCAGCAGGGACAGGGAGGTACGACAGACCCAGTACTTC
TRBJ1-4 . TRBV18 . CASSPQGRNEKLFF TGTGCCAGCTCACCCCAGGGGCGGAATGAAAAACTGTTTTTT
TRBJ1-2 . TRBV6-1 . CASEASRRGYTF TGTGCCAGCGAGGCTAGCCGGCGAGGCTACACCTTC
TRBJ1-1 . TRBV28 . CASSPPRVKAFF TGTGCCAGCAGCCCACCCAGGGTTAAAGCTTTCTTT
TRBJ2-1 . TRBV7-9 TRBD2 CASSLRTSGGYNEQFF TGTGCCAGCAGCCTCCGGACTAGCGGGGGGTACAATGAGCAGTTCTTC
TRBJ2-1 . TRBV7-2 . CASCTPTTSNEQFF TGTGCCAGCTGTACCCCGACGACTAGTAATGAGCAGTTCTTC
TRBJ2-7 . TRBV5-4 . CASSLGGAIYEQYF TGTGCCAGCAGCTTGGGCGGGGCTATCTACGAGCAGTACTTC
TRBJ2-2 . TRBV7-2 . CASSLTRGSTGELFF TGTGCCAGCAGCTTAACCCGGGGGAGCACCGGGGAGCTGTTTTTT
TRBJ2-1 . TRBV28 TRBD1 CASSLGTGAFNEQFF TGTGCCAGCAGTTTAGGGACAGGGGCATTCAATGAGCAGTTCTTC
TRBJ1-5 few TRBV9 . CASNPAGGNQPQHF TGTGCCAGCAACCCGGCGGGGGGCAATCAGCCCCAGCATTTT
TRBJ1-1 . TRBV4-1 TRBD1 CASSHSPETGDTEAFF TGCGCCAGCAGCCATTCCCCCGAGACAGGGGACACTGAAGCTTTCTTT
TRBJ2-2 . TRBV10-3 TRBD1 CAIDRANTGELFF TGTGCCATCGACAGGGCGAACACCGGGGAGCTGTTTTTT
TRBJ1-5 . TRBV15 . CATSTQGFQPQHF TGTGCCACCAGCACCCAGGGTTTTCAGCCCCAGCATTTT
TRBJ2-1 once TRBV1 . CTSSHLGGGGHEQFF TGCACCAGCAGCCACCTGGGGGGGGGAGGCCATGAGCAGTTCTTC
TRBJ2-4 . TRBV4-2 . CASSQDLLGAKNIQYF TGTGCCAGCAGCCAAGATCTTCTGGGGGCGAAAAACATTCAGTACTTC
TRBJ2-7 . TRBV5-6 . CASSLGGEQYF TGTGCCAGCAGCTTGGGCGGCGAGCAGTACTTC
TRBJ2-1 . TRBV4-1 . CASSQAQSSSYNEQFF TGCGCCAGCAGCCAAGCGCAGTCAAGCTCCTACAATGAGCAGTTCTTC
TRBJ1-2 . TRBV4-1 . CASSYGVFNYGYTF TGCGCCAGCAGCTACGGGGTATTTAACTATGGCTACACCTTC
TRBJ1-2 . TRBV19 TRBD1 CASSMAGQGVSSGYTF TGTGCCAGTAGTATGGCTGGACAGGGGGTATCTAGTGGCTACACCTTC
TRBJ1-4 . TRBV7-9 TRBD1 CASSPRTGGGEKLFF TGTGCCAGCAGCCCCCGGACAGGGGGGGGAGAAAAACTGTTTTTT
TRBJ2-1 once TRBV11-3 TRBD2 CASSLDRLAGYNEQFF TGTGCCAGCAGCTTAGATCGGCTAGCGGGCTACAATGAGCAGTTCTTC
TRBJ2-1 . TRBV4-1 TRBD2 CASSGAGGAGLYNEQFF TGCGCCAGCAGCGGCGCCGGGGGGGCGGGTTTATACAATGAGCAGTTCTTC
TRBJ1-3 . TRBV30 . CAWKSLQGNSGNTIYF TGTGCCTGGAAGAGCCTACAGGGCAACTCTGGAAACACCATATATTTT
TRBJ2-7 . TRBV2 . CASTNSYEQYF TGTGCCAGCACGAACAGCTACGAGCAGTACTTC
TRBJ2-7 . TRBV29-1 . CSVEDRVQYF TGCAGCGTTGAAGATCGGGTGCAGTACTTC
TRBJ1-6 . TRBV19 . CASSISGKDSPLHF TGTGCCAGTAGTATCTCGGGGAAGGATTCACCCCTCCACTTT
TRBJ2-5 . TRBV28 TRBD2 CASSPGGGVKETQYF TGTGCCAGCAGTCCGGGAGGAGGGGTGAAAGAGACCCAGTACTTC
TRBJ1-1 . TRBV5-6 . CASSQENTEAFF TGTGCCAGCAGCCAGGAGAACACTGAAGCTTTCTTT
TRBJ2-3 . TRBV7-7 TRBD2 CASSLASGGAQYF TGTGCCAGCAGCTTGGCTAGCGGGGGGGCCCAGTATTTT
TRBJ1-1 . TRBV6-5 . CASSYFGRRRAEAFF TGTGCCAGCAGTTACTTTGGTCGTCGGCGGGCTGAAGCTTTCTTT
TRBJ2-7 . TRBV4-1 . CASSQEGARSSYEQYF TGCGCCAGCAGCCAAGAAGGGGCCCGCAGCTCTTACGAGCAGTACTTC
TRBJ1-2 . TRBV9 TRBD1 CASSPGTGNYGYTF TGTGCCAGCAGCCCCGGGACAGGGAACTATGGCTACACCTTC
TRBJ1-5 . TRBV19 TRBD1 CASSTHRDRGNQPQHF TGTGCCAGTAGTACCCACCGGGACAGGGGCAATCAGCCCCAGCATTTT
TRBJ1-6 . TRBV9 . CASSVAPSSPLHF TGTGCCAGCAGCGTAGCCCCTAGCTCACCCCTCCACTTT
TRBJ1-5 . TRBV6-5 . CASSYGQSNQPQHF TGTGCCAGCAGTTACGGTCAGAGCAATCAGCCCCAGCATTTT
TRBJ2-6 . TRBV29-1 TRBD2 CSVVLGGRGANVLTF TGCAGCGTTGTCCTGGGGGGGAGGGGGGCCAACGTCCTGACTTTC
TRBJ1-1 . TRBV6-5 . CATKNQGTMNTEAFF TGTGCCACCAAGAATCAGGGGACAATGAACACTGAAGCTTTCTTT
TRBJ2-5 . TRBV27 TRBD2 CASSLIWGGTLQETQYF TGTGCCAGCAGTTTAATTTGGGGGGGAACTCTTCAAGAGACCCAGTACTTC
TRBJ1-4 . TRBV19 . CASSRFRNEKLFF TGTGCCAGTAGCCGGTTCCGGAATGAAAAACTGTTTTTT
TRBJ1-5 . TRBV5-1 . CASSLFGPDQPQHF TGCGCCAGCAGCTTGTTTGGGCCCGATCAGCCCCAGCATTTT
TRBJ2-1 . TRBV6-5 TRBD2 CASSPGTSGFRVQFF TGTGCCAGCAGTCCCGGGACTAGCGGTTTTAGGGTGCAGTTCTTC
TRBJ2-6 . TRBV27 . CASSLRRDKVSSGANVLTF TGTGCCAGCAGTTTACGCCGGGACAAAGTTTCGTCTGGGGCCAACGTCCTGACTTTC
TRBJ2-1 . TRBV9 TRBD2 CASSSKGLAGLNEQFF TGTGCCAGCAGCTCTAAGGGACTAGCGGGATTGAATGAGCAGTTCTTC
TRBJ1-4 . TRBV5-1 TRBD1 CASSFGRGQEKLFF TGCGCCAGCAGCTTCGGCAGGGGGCAGGAAAAACTGTTTTTT
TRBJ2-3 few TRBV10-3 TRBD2 CASSELAGGTDTQYF TGTGCCAGCAGTGAACTAGCGGGGGGCACAGATACGCAGTATTTT